The TCR beta chain under discussion was sequenced for a study of neoadjuvant nivolumab and ipilimumab in lung cancer. The assay was immunoSEQ multiplex PCR, and TCRdb's table has in-frame clones only and misses some. Of tens of thousands of clones in the sample, roughly nine tenths are singletons; the top ten hold roughly 5%. As to this clone: Its specificity is not known.

Germline V gene sequence: CDR1 SGHKS, CDR2 YYEKEE (reference sequence). V was cut by 4 bases and J by 1 base, with 13 bases left in between. The CDR3 runs to 15 residues. Findings and caveats of the study: Blood richness before therapy tracked richness in tumors resected after neoadjuvant therapy. TCR receptors were sequenced in few samples.

Sequences were derived from peripheral blood, sampled after neoadjuvant nivolumab, alone or with ipilimumab, at or shortly before surgery. The sequence derives from an adult with non-small cell lung cancer. This rearrangement joins TRBV5-5 to TRBJ2-3, with D tentatively TRBD1 (5 bases). The CDR3 protein is CASSPGMTGTDTQYF. CDR3 in DNA: TGTGCCAGCAGCCCTGGGATGACAGGCACAGATACGCAGTATTTT.